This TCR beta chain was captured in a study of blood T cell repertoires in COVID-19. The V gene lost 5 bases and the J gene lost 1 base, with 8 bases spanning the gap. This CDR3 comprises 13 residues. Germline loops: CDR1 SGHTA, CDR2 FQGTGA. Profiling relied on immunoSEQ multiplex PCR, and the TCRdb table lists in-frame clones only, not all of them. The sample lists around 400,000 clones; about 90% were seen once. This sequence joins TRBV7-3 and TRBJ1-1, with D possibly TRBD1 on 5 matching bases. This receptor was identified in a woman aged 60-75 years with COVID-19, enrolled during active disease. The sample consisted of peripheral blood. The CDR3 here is CASSPGGNTEAFF. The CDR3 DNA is TGTGCCAGCAGCCCCGGGGGGAACACTGAAGCTTTCTTT.